Given below is one TCR beta chain in context. This sample is part of a study of blood T cell repertoires in COVID-19. Study details: T cells, B-cell-depleted T cells, or PBMCs supplied cDNA or gDNA.

Enrollees, roughly 18 to 95 years old, lived in roughly 24 US areas. All recovered Cohort 3 donors got two negative PCRs, got clearance, or saw symptom resolution. Germline-derived CDR1 and CDR2 are SNHLY and FYNNEI. The CDR3 has 15 amino acids. With 3 bases removed from V and 8 bases from J, the gap between germline ends came to 16 bases. How the authors handled the data: Reference gene primers were amplified, and this amplification served to estimate nucleated cell counts. Some clones are missing from TCRdb's copy, which holds only in-frame ones; the method was immunoSEQ multiplex PCR. V, J and clone size are taken as reported in that table, and D and trimming were inferred from the DNA itself. The sample contains a few hundred thousand clones, 85% to 90% of which appear only once.

The sequence was collected from a man younger than 45 who had recovered from COVID-19. This sequence joins TRBV2 and TRBJ1-4; no clear D gene. Sequences were obtained from PBMCs or T cells enriched from blood (not recorded which). Here the CDR3 reads CASSEGQAAGEKLFF. In DNA form, the CDR3 reads TGTGCCAGCAGTGAGGGCCAGGCGGCGGGGGAAAAACTGTTTTTT.